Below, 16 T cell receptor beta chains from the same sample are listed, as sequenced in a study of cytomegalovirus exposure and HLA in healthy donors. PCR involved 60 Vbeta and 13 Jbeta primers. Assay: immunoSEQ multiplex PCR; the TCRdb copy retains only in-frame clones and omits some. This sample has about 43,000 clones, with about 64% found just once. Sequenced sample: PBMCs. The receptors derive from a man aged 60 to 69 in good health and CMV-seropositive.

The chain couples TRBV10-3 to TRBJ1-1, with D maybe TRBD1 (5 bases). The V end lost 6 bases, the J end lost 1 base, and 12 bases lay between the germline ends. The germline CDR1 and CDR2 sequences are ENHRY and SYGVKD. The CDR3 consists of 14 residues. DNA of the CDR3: TGTGCCATCAGCGGGGGGTCTAGGAACACTGAAGCTTTCTTT. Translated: CAISGGSRNTEAFF.

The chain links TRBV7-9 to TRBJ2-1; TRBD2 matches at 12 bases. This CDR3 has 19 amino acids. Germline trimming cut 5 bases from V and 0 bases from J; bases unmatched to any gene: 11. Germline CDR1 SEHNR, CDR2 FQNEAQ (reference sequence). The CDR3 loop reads CASSPPVLTSGSSYNEQFF. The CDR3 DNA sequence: TGTGCCAGCAGCCCGCCCGTCTTGACTAGCGGGAGCTCCTACAATGAGCAGTTCTTC.

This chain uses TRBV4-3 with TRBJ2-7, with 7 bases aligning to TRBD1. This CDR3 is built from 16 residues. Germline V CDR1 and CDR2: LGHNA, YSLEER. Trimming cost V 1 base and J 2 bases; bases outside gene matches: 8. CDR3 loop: CASSQVATGIAYEQYF. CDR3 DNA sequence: TGCGCCAGCAGCCAAGTGGCGACAGGGATAGCCTACGAGCAGTACTTC.

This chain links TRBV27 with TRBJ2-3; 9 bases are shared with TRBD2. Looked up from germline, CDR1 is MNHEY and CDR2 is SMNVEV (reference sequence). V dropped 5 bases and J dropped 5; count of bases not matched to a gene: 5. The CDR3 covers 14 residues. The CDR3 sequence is CASSPISGRDTQYF. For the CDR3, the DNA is TGTGCCAGCAGTCCGATTAGCGGGAGAGATACGCAGTATTTT.

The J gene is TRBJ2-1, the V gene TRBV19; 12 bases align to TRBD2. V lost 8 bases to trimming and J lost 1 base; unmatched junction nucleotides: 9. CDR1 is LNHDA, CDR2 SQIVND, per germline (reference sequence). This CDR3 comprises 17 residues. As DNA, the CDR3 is TGTGCCAGTCAACTAGCGGGAGGTGTTTGGTCCTACAATGAGCAGTTCTTC. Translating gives CASQLAGGVWSYNEQFF.

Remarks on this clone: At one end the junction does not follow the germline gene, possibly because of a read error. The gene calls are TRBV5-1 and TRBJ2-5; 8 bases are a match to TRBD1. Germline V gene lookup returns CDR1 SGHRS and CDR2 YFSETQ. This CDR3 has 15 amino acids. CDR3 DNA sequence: TGCGCCAGCACCTTGGTGACAGGGGCAGGGGAGACCCAGTACTTC. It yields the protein CASTLVTGAGETQYF.

CDR3 sequence (DNA): TGTGCCAGTAGTCTCCGTCAGGGATCCGGTGAAAAACTGTTTTTT. It is translated as CASSLRQGSGEKLFF. The chain joins TRBV19 to TRBJ1-4; a possible D gene is TRBD1 (5 bases). Trimming stripped 5 bases from V and 7 bases from J, with 17 bases between. Germline CDR1 LNHDA, CDR2 SQIVND (reference sequence). This CDR3 is built from 15 residues.

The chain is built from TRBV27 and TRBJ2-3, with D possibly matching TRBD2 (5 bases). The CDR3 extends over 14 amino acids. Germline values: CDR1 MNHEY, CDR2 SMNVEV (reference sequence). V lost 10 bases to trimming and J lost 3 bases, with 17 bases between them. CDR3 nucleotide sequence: TGTGCCACCAAGTTCACGGGGTCGACAGATACGCAGTATTTT. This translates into CATKFTGSTDTQYF.

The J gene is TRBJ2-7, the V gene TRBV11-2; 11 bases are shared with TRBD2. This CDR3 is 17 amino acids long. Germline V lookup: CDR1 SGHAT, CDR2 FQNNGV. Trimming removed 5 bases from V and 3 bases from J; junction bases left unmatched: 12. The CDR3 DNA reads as TGTGCCAGCAGCCCAGGCGGGTATCTAGCGGGGGGCTACGAGCAGTACTTC. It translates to CASSPGGYLAGGYEQYF.

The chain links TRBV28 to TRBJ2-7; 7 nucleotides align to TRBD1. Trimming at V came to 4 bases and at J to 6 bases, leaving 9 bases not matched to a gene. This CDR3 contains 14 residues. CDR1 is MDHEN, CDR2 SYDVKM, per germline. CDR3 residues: CASSSAYRGGEQYF. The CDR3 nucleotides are TGTGCCAGCAGTTCGGCCTACAGGGGCGGCGAGCAGTACTTC. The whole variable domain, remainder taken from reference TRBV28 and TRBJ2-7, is DVKVTQSSRYLVKRTGEKVFLECVQDMDHENMFWYRQDPGLGLRLIYFSYDVKMKEKGDIPEGYSVSREKKERFSLILESASTNQTSMYLCASSSAYRGGEQYFGPGTRLTVT.

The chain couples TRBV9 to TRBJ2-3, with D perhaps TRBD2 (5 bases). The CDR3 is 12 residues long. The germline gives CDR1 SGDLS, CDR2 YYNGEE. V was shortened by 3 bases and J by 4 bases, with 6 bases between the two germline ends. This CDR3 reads CASSALADTQYF. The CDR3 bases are TGTGCCAGCAGCGCACTAGCAGATACGCAGTATTTT.

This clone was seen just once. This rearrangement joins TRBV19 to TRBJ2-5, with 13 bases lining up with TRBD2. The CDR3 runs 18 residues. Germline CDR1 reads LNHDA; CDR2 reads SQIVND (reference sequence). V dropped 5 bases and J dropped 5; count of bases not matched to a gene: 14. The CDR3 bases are TGTGCCAGTAGTCCCAACGGACTAGCGGGAGCTAGAGGGGAGACCCAGTACTTC. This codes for CASSPNGLAGARGETQYF.

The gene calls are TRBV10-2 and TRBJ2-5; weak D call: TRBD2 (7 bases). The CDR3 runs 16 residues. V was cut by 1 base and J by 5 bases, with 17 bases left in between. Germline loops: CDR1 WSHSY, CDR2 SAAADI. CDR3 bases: TGCGCCAGCAGTGAGTTACAGGGAGGGAGAGAGGAGACCCAGTACTTC. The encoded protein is CASSELQGGREETQYF.

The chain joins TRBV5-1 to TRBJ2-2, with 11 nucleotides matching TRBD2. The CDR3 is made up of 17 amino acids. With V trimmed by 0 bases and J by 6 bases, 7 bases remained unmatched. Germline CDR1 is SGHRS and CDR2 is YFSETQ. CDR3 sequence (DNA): TGCGCCAGCAGCTTGGAGCTAGCGGGAGGCGTGTCCGGGGAGCTGTTTTTT. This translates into CASSLELAGGVSGELFF.

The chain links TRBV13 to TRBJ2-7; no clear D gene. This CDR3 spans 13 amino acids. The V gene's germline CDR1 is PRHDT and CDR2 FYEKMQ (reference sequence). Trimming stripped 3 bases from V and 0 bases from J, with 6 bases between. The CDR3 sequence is CASSFGSSYEQYF. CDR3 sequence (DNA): TGTGCCAGCAGCTTCGGTAGCTCCTACGAGCAGTACTTC.

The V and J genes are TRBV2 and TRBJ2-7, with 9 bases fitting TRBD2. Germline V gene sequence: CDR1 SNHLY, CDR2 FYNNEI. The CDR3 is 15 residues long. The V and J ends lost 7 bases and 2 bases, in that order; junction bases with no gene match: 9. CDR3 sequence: CASIFRLAGTYEQYF. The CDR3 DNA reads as TGTGCCAGCATCTTCAGGCTAGCGGGAACCTACGAGCAGTACTTC.